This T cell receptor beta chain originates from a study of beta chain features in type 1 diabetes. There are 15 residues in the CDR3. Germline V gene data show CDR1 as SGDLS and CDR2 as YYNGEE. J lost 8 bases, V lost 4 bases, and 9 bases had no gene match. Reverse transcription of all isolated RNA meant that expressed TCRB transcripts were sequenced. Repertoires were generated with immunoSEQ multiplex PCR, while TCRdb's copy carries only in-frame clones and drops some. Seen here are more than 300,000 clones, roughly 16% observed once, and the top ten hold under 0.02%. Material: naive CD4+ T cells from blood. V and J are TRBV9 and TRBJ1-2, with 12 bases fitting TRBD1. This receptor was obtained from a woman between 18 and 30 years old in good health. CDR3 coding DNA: TGTGCCAGCAGCATCCGGGACAGGGGGCTTCACGGCTACACCTTC. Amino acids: CASSIRDRGLHGYTF. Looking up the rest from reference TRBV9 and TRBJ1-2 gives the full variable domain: DSGVTQTPKHLITATGQRVTLRCSPRSGDLSVYWYQQSLDQGLQFLIQYYNGEERAKGNILERFSAQQFPDLHSELNLSSLELGDSALYFCASSIRDRGLHGYTFGSGTRLTVV.